One sample yielded the 25 T cell receptor beta chains listed below, sequenced in a study of Graves' ophthalmopathy and Graves' hyperthyroidism. RNA served as the template for amplifying TCR beta CDR3 regions. The authors performed first-round RT-PCR with HTBI primers and then a second-round multiplex PCR. TCRdb passed the multiplex PCR reads through MiXCR, listing each CDR3 protein once. This table has about 420,000 distinct CDR3 sequences, around 21% appearing once. Sequenced input: peripheral blood. These receptors came from a woman aged 18-29 years with stable Graves' hyperthyroidism.

This clonotype turned up a few times. The CDR3 sequence is CASSIGAGGKTQYF. CDR3 sequence (DNA): TGTGCCAGTAGTATAGGGGCTGGGGGGAAGACCCAGTACTTC. The genes are TRBV19 and TRBJ2-5; D possibly corresponds to TRBD2 (6 bases). The germline V gene encodes CDR1 LNHDA and CDR2 SQIVND (reference sequence). The CDR3 consists of 14 residues. V lost 1 base and J lost 6, with 12 bases in between. The whole variable domain, filled in from reference TRBV19 and TRBJ2-5, reads DGGITQSPKYLFRKEGQNVTLSCEQNLNHDAMYWYRQDPGQGLRLIYYSQIVNDFQKGDIAEGYSVSREKKESFPLTVTSAQKNPTAFYLCASSIGAGGKTQYFGPGTRLLVL.

This clonotype was recorded a few times. The chain employs TRBV4-1 and TRBJ2-5; D is perhaps TRBD1 or TRBD2 (5 bases each). V lost 1 base and J 5 bases, leaving 11 bases between the germline ends. Looked up from germline, CDR1 is MGHRA and CDR2 is YSYEKL. The CDR3 covers 14 residues. The CDR3 nucleotides are TGCGCCAGCAGCCAAGCTCGGGGCGACGAGACCCAGTACTTC. Its translation is CASSQARGDETQYF.

The chain uses TRBV14 and TRBJ1-2; D remains ambiguous. Trimming left V 4 bases short and J 4 bases short, with 10 bases between. The CDR3 loop spans 13 amino acids. The V gene's germline CDR1 is SGHDN and CDR2 FVKESK. CDR3 protein: CASSPDVGYGYTF. The CDR3 nucleotides are TGTGCCAGCAGCCCGGATGTGGGCTATGGCTACACCTTC.

This clonotype was recorded many times. A read error may produce the germline difference seen at one junction end. The gene calls are TRBV12-3 or TRBV12-4 and TRBJ1-5, with 9 bases that match TRBD1. The CDR3 is 13 residues long. CDR3 loop: CASSTGGKQPQHF. Written as DNA, the CDR3 is TGTGCCAGCAGCACAGGGGGCAAACAGCCCCAGCATTTT.

Many counts were recorded for this clonotype. The chain couples TRBV4-1 to TRBJ2-7; D is undetermined. V gave up 1 base and J gave up 6 bases, with 13 bases separating them. Germline V gene sequence: CDR1 MGHRA, CDR2 YSYEKL. The CDR3 length is 14 residues. The CDR3 here is CASSQVQSVSEQYF. The CDR3 DNA reads TGCGCCAGCAGCCAAGTACAGTCTGTCTCCGAGCAGTACTTC.

The chain recombines TRBV18 with TRBJ2-5; D is unclear. V was cut by 7 bases and J by 5 bases, with 11 bases left in between. The CDR3 totals 12 residues. CDR1 is KGHSH, CDR2 LQKENI, per germline. CDR3 amino acids: CASFPAGETQYF. CDR3 nucleotide sequence: TGTGCCAGCTTCCCGGCCGGTGAGACCCAGTACTTC.

CDR3 sequence reads: CASSQEMGQGIGLSYEQYF. The CDR3 nucleotides read TGTGCCAGCAGCCAAGAAATGGGACAGGGTATTGGTTTGTCCTACGAGCAGTACTTC. The chain joins TRBV3-1 to TRBJ2-7, with 9 bases lining up with TRBD1. The germline V gene encodes CDR1 LGHDT and CDR2 YNNKEL (reference sequence). This CDR3 contains 19 residues. With V trimmed by 0 bases and J by 1 base, 13 bases remained unmatched.

This clonotype showed up many times. This chain joins TRBV12-3 or TRBV12-4 and TRBJ2-7; 16 bases match TRBD2. There are 16 residues in the CDR3. The V and J ends lost 5 bases and 4 bases, in that order; junction bases with no gene match: 5. CDR3: CASSKGLAGGWYEQYF. CDR3 coding DNA: TGTGCCAGCAGTAAGGGACTAGCGGGAGGGTGGTACGAGCAGTACTTC.

This clonotype appeared a few times. The gene calls are TRBV9 and TRBJ1-1; weak D call: TRBD1 (5 bases). V was cut by 4 bases and J by 1 base, with 14 bases left in between. The CDR3 loop spans 15 amino acids. Germline V gives CDR1 SGDLS, CDR2 YYNGEE. CDR3 in DNA: TGTGCCAGCAGCATCTCAGCCGGGGGGAACACTGAAGCTTTCTTT. Its protein product is CASSISAGGNTEAFF.

The chain combines TRBV20-1 with TRBJ2-7; TRBD2 aligns across 10 bases. In germline, CDR1 is DFQATT, CDR2 SNEGSKA (reference sequence). V lost 5 bases and J lost 3; bases outside the gene matches: 4. This CDR3 spans 13 amino acids. The CDR3, as DNA: TGCAGTGCTTACCCTAGCGGGAGCTACGAGCAGTACTTC. Translating it yields CSAYPSGSYEQYF.

In its sample, this clonotype was seen many times. The gene calls are TRBV20-1 and TRBJ2-2, with a possible D match to TRBD2 (6 bases). The CDR3 runs to 15 residues. In germline, CDR1 is DFQATT, CDR2 SNEGSKA (reference sequence). Trimming took 3 bases from V and 1 from J, leaving 12 bases between them. CDR3 in amino acids: CSASALALNTGELFF. In DNA, the CDR3 is TGCAGTGCTAGTGCTCTAGCGTTGAACACCGGGGAGCTGTTTTTT.

The table lists this clonotype with a few counts. A much larger clone lies one base from this, so it may be a read error. The limits of the CDR3 on the DNA are not certain, so only TCRdb's listed CDR3 is given. This chain joins TRBV12-3 or TRBV12-4 and TRBJ2-2; TRBD1, the table's D call, lacks a check against the DNA. The CDR3 totals 15 residues, both ends included. The CDR3 loop is CASRVGQGNTGELCF.

This clonotype was counted many times. The chain joins TRBV10-3 to TRBJ2-7; no firm D call. CDR1 ENHRY and CDR2 SYGVKD come from the germline V gene. Trimming shortened V by 3 bases and J by 0 bases, and 9 bases separated the two germline ends. The length of the CDR3 is 14 residues. This CDR3 reads CAISDSQASYEQYF. CDR3 nucleotides: TGTGCCATCAGTGATTCGCAGGCCTCCTACGAGCAGTACTTC.

This clonotype was seen only a few times. This may come from a read error, since a much larger clone is one base off. The chain recombines TRBV20-1 with TRBJ1-1; unclear D gene. The CDR3 sequence is 11 residues long. Germline CDR1 reads DFQATT; CDR2 reads SNEGSKA (reference sequence). CDR3 region: CCATDIREAFF. CDR3 coding DNA: TGCTGTGCCACAGACATACGTGAAGCTTTCTTT.

This clonotype was counted many times. This chain uses TRBV12-3 or TRBV12-4 with TRBJ2-7; D is unclear. This CDR3 has 13 residues. The V and J ends lost 7 bases and 4 bases respectively, with 14 bases between them. The CDR3 bases are TGTGCCAGCACCCCCCGGGTCGGGTACGAGCAGTACTTC. This codes for CASTPRVGYEQYF.

This clonotype occurred a few times. The chain links TRBV6-5 to TRBJ2-5; the match to TRBD1 covers 7 bases. The CDR3 consists of 15 residues. Germline V gene data show CDR1 as MNHEY and CDR2 as SVGAGI. Trimming removed 4 bases from V and 2 bases from J; junction bases left unmatched: 7. The CDR3 DNA reads as TGTGCCAGCAGTTCACAGGGGTACAATCAAGAGACCCAGTACTTC. It codes for CASSSQGYNQETQYF.

The chain links TRBV29-1 to TRBJ2-7, with TRBD1 matching 12 bases. CDR3 length: 13 residues. Trimming at V came to 4 bases and at J to 4 bases, leaving 2 bases not matched to a gene. Germline V CDR1 and CDR2: SQVTM, ANQGSEA. In DNA, the CDR3 is TGCAGCGTTGTGGGACAGGGGGCATACGAGCAGTACTTC. Protein product: CSVVGQGAYEQYF.

This clonotype was picked up many times. The rearrangement uses TRBV12-3 or TRBV12-4 and TRBJ2-4; 7 positions agree with TRBD1. The CDR3 runs 15 residues. V lost 5 bases and J lost 1; bases outside the gene matches: 5. The CDR3 region has the DNA TGTGCCAGCAGTCCGGACAGGCAGGCCAAAAACATTCAGTACTTC. Amino acid sequence: CASSPDRQAKNIQYF.

This clonotype showed up many times. V is TRBV6-5 and J is TRBJ2-4; tentatively, D is TRBD1 (5 bases). The CDR3 runs to 15 residues. Germline CDR1 and CDR2: MNHEY and SVGAGI. V lost 2 bases and J 2 bases, leaving 10 bases between the germline ends. The CDR3 reads CASSYRKGTKNIQYF. DNA for the CDR3: TGTGCCAGCAGTTACCGGAAGGGGACCAAAAACATTCAGTACTTC.

This clonotype was recorded at least ten times. The gene calls are TRBV24-1 and TRBJ2-7; D perhaps matches TRBD2 (5 bases). Germline assignment: CDR1 KGHDR and CDR2 SFDVKD. Trimming pared 3 bases from V and 4 bases from J, leaving 15 bases between. This CDR3 has 15 residues. CDR3 sequence: CATSDGGEGSYEQYF. The DNA of the CDR3 is TGTGCCACCAGTGATGGAGGCGAGGGCTCTTACGAGCAGTACTTC.

This clonotype occurred many times. The V gene is TRBV7-3, the J gene TRBJ2-4; 8 bases fit TRBD1. With 3 bases clipped from V and 8 bases from J, the junction kept 3 bases outside the gene matches. The CDR3 is 13 residues long. Germline assignment: CDR1 SGHTA and CDR2 FQGTGA. CDR3 bases: TGTGCCAGCAGCTTGGACAGGGAAGACATTCAGTACTTC. The encoded protein is CASSLDREDIQYF.

The J gene is TRBJ2-2, the V gene TRBV28, with 8 positions matching TRBD1. Trimming removed 6 bases from V and 7 bases from J; junction bases left unmatched: 7. Germline values: CDR1 MDHEN, CDR2 SYDVKM. CDR3 length: 14 amino acids. The CDR3 bases are TGTGCCAGCAGGCCAGGGGGCGGTGTCGGGGAGCTGTTTTTT. It codes for CASRPGGGVGELFF.

This clonotype was found many times. This chain uses TRBV20-1 with TRBJ2-2; 9 bases align to TRBD2. V shed 0 bases and J 6 bases; nucleotides not matched to a gene: 8. The CDR3 has 16 amino acids. Looked up from germline, CDR1 is DFQATT and CDR2 is SNEGSKA (reference sequence). The CDR3 sequence: CSARDSSGSSAGELFF. In nucleotides, the CDR3 is TGCAGTGCTAGAGATAGTAGCGGGAGTTCGGCCGGGGAGCTGTTTTTT.

Remarks on this clonotype: It may be a read error: a sequence one base away is much more abundant. This CDR3 fails to terminate in the conserved phenylalanine or tryptophan, so it likely reflects a read error. This chain uses TRBV7-8 with TRBJ1-5; D is unresolved. Germline V lookup: CDR1 SGHVS, CDR2 FQNEAQ. CDR3 length: 16 amino acids. V lost 1 base and J lost 0, with 10 bases in between. CDR3 coding DNA: TGTGCCAGCAGCTTAGGCCAGCCTAATAGCAATCAGCCCCAGCATTAT. Protein product: CASSLGQPNSNQPQHY.

V is TRBV2 and J is TRBJ2-5; 10 positions match TRBD2. Germline V gene lookup returns CDR1 SNHLY and CDR2 FYNNEI. The CDR3 is 16 amino acids. With V trimmed by 5 bases and J by 5 bases, 11 bases remained unmatched. CDR3 loop: CASSISSSGRSETQYF. The CDR3 DNA is TGTGCCAGCAGTATCTCTTCTAGCGGGAGAAGCGAGACCCAGTACTTC.